This entry concerns a single TCR beta chain. Time point here: baseline, week 1 (first vaccination visit). Noted treatment: pre-vaccination baseline after standard-of-care therapy. The V end was cut by 5 bases, the J end by 2 bases, with 16 bases between. Germline V gene sequence: CDR1 SGHVS, CDR2 FQNEAQ. The CDR3 sequence is 16 residues long. These data are taken from a study of a mutant IDH1 vaccine in newly diagnosed glioma. Libraries were prepared by immunoSEQ multiplex PCR; TCRdb keeps only in-frame clonotypes and omits some of them. The sample consists of some 56,000 clones, 80% to 95% of them appearing once.

The chain employs TRBV7-8 and TRBJ1-5, with a possible D match to TRBD1 (6 bases). This clonotype originated in a man in his forties or fifties with glioma. The sequencing used PBMCs, collected from a glioma patient treated with radiotherapy, temozolomide or both. CDR3 amino acids: CASSPRDTKRNQPQHF. The CDR3 DNA is TGTGCCAGCAGCCCCCGGGACACCAAGCGCAATCAGCCCCAGCATTTT. The variable domain in full, completed from reference TRBV7-8 and TRBJ1-5, reads GAGVSQSPRYKVAKRGQDVALRCDPISGHVSLFWYQQALGQGPEFLTYFQNEAQLDKSGLPSDRFFAERPEGSVSTLKIQRTQQEDSAVYLCASSPRDTKRNQPQHFGDGTRLSIL.